The clone carrying this T cell receptor (beta chain) came up many times. Its antigen is undetermined. The entry originates in a study of CD8+CD57+ T cells in acquired aplastic anemia. Genomic DNA acted as the template from which TCR beta VDJ combination and CDR3 sequence profiling were carried out. TCRdb itself ran the reads through MiXCR, one entry per CDR3 protein. Counted here are 150,000 to 200,000 distinct CDR3 sequences, around half occurring once; the ten biggest clones make up 0.85% to 1.2%. The sequenced patients had an expansion of CD8+CD57+ cells seen by flow cytometry. Blood samples were obtained from patients who had received no prior therapy. General study points: Simpson's diversity of CD8+ cells was not significantly different in patients compared with controls.

This CDR3 region has 13 residues. With 7 bases removed from V and 9 bases from J, the gap between germline ends came to 16 bases. Sequencing input: sorted CD4+, CD8+, or CD8+CD57+ T cells (not recorded which) from PBMCs. V is TRBV12-3 or TRBV12-4 and J is TRBJ2-1; the D gene is possibly TRBD1 (6 bases). The TCR sequence derives from a human donor with aplastic anemia. Here the CDR3 DNA reads TGTGCCAGCATTCAGGGGACACTCGGTGAGCAGTTCTTC. The encoded protein is CASIQGTLGEQFF.